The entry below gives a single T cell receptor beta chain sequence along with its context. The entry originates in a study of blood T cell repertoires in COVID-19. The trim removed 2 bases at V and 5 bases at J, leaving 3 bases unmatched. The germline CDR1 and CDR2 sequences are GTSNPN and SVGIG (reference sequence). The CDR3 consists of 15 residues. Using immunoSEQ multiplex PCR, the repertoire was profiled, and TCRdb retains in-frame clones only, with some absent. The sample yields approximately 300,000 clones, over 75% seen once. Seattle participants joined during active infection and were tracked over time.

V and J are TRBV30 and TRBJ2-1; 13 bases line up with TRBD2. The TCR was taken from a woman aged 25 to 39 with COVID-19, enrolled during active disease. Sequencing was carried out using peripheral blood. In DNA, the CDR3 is TGTGCCTGGAGTAGGACTAGCGGGAGAGACAATGAGCAGTTCTTC. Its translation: CAWSRTSGRDNEQFF.